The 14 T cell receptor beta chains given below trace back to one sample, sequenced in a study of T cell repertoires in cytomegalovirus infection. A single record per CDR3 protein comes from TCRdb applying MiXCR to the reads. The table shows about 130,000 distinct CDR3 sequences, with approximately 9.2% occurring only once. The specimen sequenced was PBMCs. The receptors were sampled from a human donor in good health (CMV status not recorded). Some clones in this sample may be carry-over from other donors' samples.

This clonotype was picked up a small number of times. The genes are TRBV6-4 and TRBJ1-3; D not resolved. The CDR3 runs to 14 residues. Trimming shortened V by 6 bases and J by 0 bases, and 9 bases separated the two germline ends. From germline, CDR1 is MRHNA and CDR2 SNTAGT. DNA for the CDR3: TGTGCCAGCAGCGGACTAACCTCTGGAAACACCATATATTTT. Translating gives CASSGLTSGNTIYF.

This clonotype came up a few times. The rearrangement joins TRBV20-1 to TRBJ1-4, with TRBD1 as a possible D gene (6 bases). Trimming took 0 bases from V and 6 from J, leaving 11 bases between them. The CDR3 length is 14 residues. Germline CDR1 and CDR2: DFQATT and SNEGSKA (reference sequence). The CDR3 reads CSARDRGADEKLFF. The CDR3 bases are TGCAGTGCTAGAGATCGGGGGGCGGATGAAAAACTGTTTTTT.

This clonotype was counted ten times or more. The CDR3 reads CASSPEGNSPLHF. CDR3 bases: TGTGCCAGCAGCCCGGAAGGGAATTCACCCCTCCACTTT. The chain carries TRBV7-2 and TRBJ1-6; D uncertain. The CDR3 spans 13 residues. Between the trimmed V and J ends, which lost 5 bases and 7 bases, there was a span of 9 bases. Germline V gene data show CDR1 as SGHTA and CDR2 as FQGNSA.

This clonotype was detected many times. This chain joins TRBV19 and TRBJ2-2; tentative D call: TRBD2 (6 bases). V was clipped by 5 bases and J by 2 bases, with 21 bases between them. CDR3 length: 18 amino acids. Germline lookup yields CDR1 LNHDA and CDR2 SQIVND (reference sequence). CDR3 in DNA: TGTGCCAGTAGTCAAAGCCGGGACTGGCGATTTAACACCGGGGAGCTGTTTTTT. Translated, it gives CASSQSRDWRFNTGELFF.

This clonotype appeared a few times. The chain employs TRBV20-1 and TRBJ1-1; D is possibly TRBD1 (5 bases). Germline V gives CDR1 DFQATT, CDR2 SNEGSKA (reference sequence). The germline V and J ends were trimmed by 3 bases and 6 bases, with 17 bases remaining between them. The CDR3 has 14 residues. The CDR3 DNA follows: TGCAGTGCTAGGTGGGGGGGGGGAAGGTCTGAAGCTTTCTTT. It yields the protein CSARWGGGRSEAFF.

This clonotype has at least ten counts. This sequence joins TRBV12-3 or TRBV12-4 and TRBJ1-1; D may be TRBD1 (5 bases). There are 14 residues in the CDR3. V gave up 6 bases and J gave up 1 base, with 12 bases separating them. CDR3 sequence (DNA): TGTGCCAGCAGCCCGAGGGGTCGGAACACTGAAGCTTTCTTT. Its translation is CASSPRGRNTEAFF.

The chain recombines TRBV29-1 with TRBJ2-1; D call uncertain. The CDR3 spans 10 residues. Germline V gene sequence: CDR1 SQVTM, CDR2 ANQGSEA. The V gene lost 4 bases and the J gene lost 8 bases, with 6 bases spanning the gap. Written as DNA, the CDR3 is TGCAGCGTTGCCCGGGATGAGCAGTTCTTC. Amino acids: CSVARDEQFF.

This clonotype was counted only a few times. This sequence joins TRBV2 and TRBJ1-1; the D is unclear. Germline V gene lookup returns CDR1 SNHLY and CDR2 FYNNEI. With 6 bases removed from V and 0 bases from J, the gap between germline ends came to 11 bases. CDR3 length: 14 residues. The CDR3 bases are TGTGCCAGCAGGGCTAGGACGGTGAACACTGAAGCTTTCTTT. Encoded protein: CASRARTVNTEAFF.

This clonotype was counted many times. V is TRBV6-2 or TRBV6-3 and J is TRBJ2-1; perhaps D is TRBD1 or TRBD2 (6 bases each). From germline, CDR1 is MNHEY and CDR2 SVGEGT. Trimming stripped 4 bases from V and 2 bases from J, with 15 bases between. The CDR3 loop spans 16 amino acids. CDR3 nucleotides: TGTGCCAGCAGTTCCGAGGGGGGAAGGACCTACAATGAGCAGTTCTTC. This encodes CASSSEGGRTYNEQFF.

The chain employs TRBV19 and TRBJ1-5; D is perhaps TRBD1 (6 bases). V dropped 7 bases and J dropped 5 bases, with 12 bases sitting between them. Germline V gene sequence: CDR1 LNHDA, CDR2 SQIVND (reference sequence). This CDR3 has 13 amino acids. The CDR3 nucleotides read TGTGCCAGTAACGACAGGACTTATCAGCCCCAGCATTTT. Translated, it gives CASNDRTYQPQHF.

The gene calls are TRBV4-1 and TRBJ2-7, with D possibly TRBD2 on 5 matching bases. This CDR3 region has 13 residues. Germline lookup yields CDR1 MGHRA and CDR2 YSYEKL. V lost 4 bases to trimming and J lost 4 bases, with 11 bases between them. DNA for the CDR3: TGCGCCAGCAGCCCGCCGGGAAAGTACGAGCAGTACTTC. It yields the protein CASSPPGKYEQYF.

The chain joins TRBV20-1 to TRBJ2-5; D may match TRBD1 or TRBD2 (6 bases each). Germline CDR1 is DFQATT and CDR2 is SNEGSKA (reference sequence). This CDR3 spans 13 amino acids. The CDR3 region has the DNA TGCAGCTTCAGGTGGGGGGCTCAAGAGACCCAGTACTTC. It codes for CSFRWGAQETQYF.

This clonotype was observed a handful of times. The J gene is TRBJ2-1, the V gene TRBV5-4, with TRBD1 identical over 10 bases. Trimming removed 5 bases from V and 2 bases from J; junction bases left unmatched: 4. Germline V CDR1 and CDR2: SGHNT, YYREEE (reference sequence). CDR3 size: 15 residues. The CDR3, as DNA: TGTGCCAGCAGATCGGACAGGGGGACCTACAATGAGCAGTTCTTC. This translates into CASRSDRGTYNEQFF.

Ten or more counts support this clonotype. The CDR3 DNA reads as TGTGCCAGCAGCTTAGCCGTGGGACAAGCCTATGGCTACACCTTC. This sequence encodes CASSLAVGQAYGYTF. V usage is TRBV7-2 and J usage is TRBJ1-2, with D possibly matching TRBD1 (6 bases). V gave up 0 bases and J gave up 4 bases, with 12 bases separating them. The length of the CDR3 is 15 residues. The V gene's germline CDR1 is SGHTA and CDR2 FQGNSA.